This T cell receptor (beta chain) emerged from a study of cytomegalovirus exposure and HLA in healthy donors listed by TCRdb under 2017. Some background on the complete study: In an earlier analysis of under 600 of the donors, about 260 Gb of sequence data and some 100 million unique TCR beta sequences from roughly 190 million T cells were reported. An early release covering around 630 HLA-typed donors comprised about 300 gigabases of sequencing data and 85 million or so unique TCR sequences. The genetic ancestry cluster associated with self-reported Caucasian donors included about 84% of the 300 to 400 genotyped donors. The study was designed to test whether signatures of past pathogen exposure could be identified by cataloging public T cell receptors. The study profiled the T cell repertoires of more than 500 subjects by immunosequencing and related them to cytomegalovirus serostatus. In addition to the first cohort of 666 subjects, a separate validation cohort of approximately 130 different subjects was used. The study combined high-throughput TCR immunosequencing, statistical association of individual TCRs with disease status, and machine learning to predict cytomegalovirus infection status. In a later analysis, previously published TCR beta repertoires from 550 to 750 donors were re-analyzed and high-resolution HLA genotyping was added so that TCR occurrence patterns could be studied. In the later analysis, no new phenotypic data were used to find candidate immune exposures; instead, reliance was placed on TCR beta sequences and their occurrence across donors. An earlier analysis of some 500 of the donors applied high-throughput TCR beta sequencing to assess whether each TCR beta V gene segment acted as functional or pseudogenic. Donor age, sex, ethnicity and CMV serostatus were compiled alongside the repertoire data. Genome-wide SNP genotypes for about 65% of the roughly 670 donors were used in a later genetic analysis, which treated that subset as a discovery cohort. All discovery cohort repertoires had been generated using a single sequencing platform. HLA typing covered class I and class II loci at four-digit resolution. The number of donors typed differed by locus, with roughly 629-640 for A, B, C, DRB1 and DQB1, around 560 for DQA1, approximately 580 for DPA1, and about 450 for DPB1. Because of strong linkage in the cohort, roughly five DR-DQ haplotypes were treated as single units for association and clustering. Among under 450 genotyped donors of the cohort, an average of about 240,000 unique TCR beta nucleotide sequences were sequenced per donor, roughly 18% of them non-productive.

General conclusions and limits of the study: Most CMV-associated TCR beta chains appeared to be HLA-restricted in a later analysis, and the HLA associations seemed to be driven largely by CMV exposure. A later analysis reported that several top co-occurrence clusters appeared linked to parvovirus B19, influenza, CMV and Epstein-Barr virus. The sequencing pipeline was judged likely to have produced a cluster of highly shared sequence variants as a technical artifact. Sequencing depth was assumed to be roughly uniform across donors in the presence/absence analyses, though that assumption may not hold. According to a later genetic analysis, donors in an Asian-associated ancestry cluster had fewer N-insertions in productive TCRs than the approximately 650-donor mean. Three of the identified cytomegalovirus-associated TCR beta chains were confirmed in vitro to be specific for cytomegalovirus antigens. For the cohort, immune exposure information was limited to CMV serostatus. Most TCR sequences were observed very rarely across donors, whereas some public TCRs were present in many individuals. According to a later analysis, TCR association rates differed among HLA loci, with DRB1 alleles showing the most associated TCRs and HLA-C alleles showing the fewest. In a later analysis, more than 15,000 TCR beta sequences were associated with specific HLA alleles at a false discovery rate of 0.05. Because HLA typing was unavailable for some donors at each locus, only the typed subset was used in association tests. When HLA alleles, especially DR and DQ, strongly co-occurred, TCR associations were difficult to assign to individual alleles. In a later analysis, HLA-associated TCR beta chains showed more clonal expansion and lower generation probabilities than non-associated chains that were equally common. An earlier analysis of around 540 of the donors showed that most TCR beta V segments appeared in productive rearrangements either about 87% or about 30% of the time, which broadly matched IMGT annotations. This cohort had only TCR beta chains sequenced, and the lack of alpha or paired-chain data limited which features could be detected. The earlier analysis of some 540 of the donors excluded some 16 rarely observed V segments, including chromosome 9 orphons, because counts were too low. A further reported finding was that TCR beta sequences accurately predicted the HLA-A and HLA-B alleles for most subjects in the first cohort. Cytomegalovirus status was reported to be diagnosed by the classifier with high specificity and sensitivity in both the original and validation cohorts. Some IMGT-functional V segments, including TRBV6-2 and TRBV6-3, could not be distinguished by the 87-base-pair reads and were therefore excluded. The study listed approximately 150 TCR beta chains as associated with cytomegalovirus. Correlated functional status among segregating V segments might be attributable to linkage disequilibrium, but an unknown experimental factor could not be ruled out. The authors suggested that the approach could potentially be extended to other disease states and immunological phenotypes. In a later genetic analysis, a missense DCLRE1C variant was associated with V-gene and J-gene trimming of TCR beta chains, and the association was replicated in an independent cohort.

The cohort comprised some 680 healthy bone marrow donors. At the time of sampling, all cohort members were nominally healthy, though unrecorded immune exposures were likely present. The donor tested CMV seronegative, placing the donor among the 350 or so seronegative members of the cohort. A peripheral blood sample was provided by each donor, and peripheral blood mononuclear cells were used for TCR beta sequencing. Genomic DNA was extracted from the blood cell samples with the Qiagen DNeasy Blood Extraction Kit. CDR1 and CDR2 are drawn from the germline V gene: SGHRS, YFSETQ. The V end loses 6 bases and the J end loses 2 bases, and a stretch of 5 bases separates them. From the cysteine up to the phenylalanine, the CDR3 has a length of 11 residues. Just CDR3 DNA is preserved here, 33 bases in frame from base 1. Library preparation was by the immunoSEQ multiplex PCR assay. For the multiplex PCR, a mixture combining 60 forward primers for TCR Vbeta segments and 13 reverse primers for TCR Jbeta segments was used. Amplification of the CDR3 region of rearranged TCR beta genes was performed with a multiplex PCR assay on genomic DNA. The Illumina HiSeq System was used to sequence the amplified TCR beta libraries as 87-base-pair reads. Per the source publication's procedure: A later analysis tallied roughly 80 million unique TCR beta chains across the 666 repertoires, and around 12 million of those chains were shared by two or more donors. A nearest-neighbor algorithm error-corrected the raw reads and collapsed the reads into unique sequences, merging closely related sequences to remove PCR and sequencing errors. To assign V, D and J gene segments, CDR3 sequences were aligned to IMGT reference sequences. For a sequence to be retained, a match of at least six nucleotides was required to both a V gene segment and a J gene segment. Rearrangements were called productive when the CDR3 lacked stop codons and stayed in frame with V and J; all others were non-productive. CDR3 was defined according to IMGT convention as the region running from the second conserved V-encoded cysteine to the conserved J-encoded phenylalanine. Sequences without an unambiguous match to a single V gene segment were excluded from the earlier analysis of several hundred of the donors. An earlier analysis of several hundred of the donors called V segments functional above 56.7% productive rearrangements and segregating when the between-donor standard deviation exceeded 5%. A statistical classification framework was developed to diagnose cytomegalovirus status using the catalog of TCR beta chain sequences. V and J gene assignment, in a later analysis, came from comparing TCR nucleotide sequences with IMGT/GENE-DB human TR gene sequences. In a later analysis, CDR3 sequences and most-parsimonious VDJ recombination scenarios were assigned using the TCRdist pipeline. In a later analysis, every TCR beta chain was defined by the combination of its CDR3 amino acid sequence and its V-gene family, and reads without a unique V-gene family were dropped. To address suspected cross-contamination and a sequencing artifact, a later analysis removed around 590 highly shared, low-generation-probability nucleotide sequences. A later analysis calculated a clonal expansion index for each public chain from normalized within-repertoire ranks of inferred template counts. A later analysis computed generation probabilities with a VDJ recombination model fitted to out-of-frame rearrangements, and checked the results against IGoR. In a later analysis, TCR-TCR, TCR-HLA and TCR-CMV co-occurrence was scored with hypergeometric tests, and a repertoire-size bias correction was applied to TCR pairs. To estimate false discovery rates, a later analysis permuted the HLA or CMV assignments 20 times. In a later analysis, co-occurring TCRs were grouped using DBSCAN, with TCRdist sequence similarity added in when clustering inside HLA-allele-positive subsets. Co-occurrence clustering excluded repertoires with fewer than 30,000 or more than 120,000 public chains, plus five with anomalous nucleotide sharing. What TCRdb holds here is the immuneACCESS table cut down to in-frame rearrangements. Part of the clones is not present; checked against another copy, under half of the missing clones reflect an unresolved V gene, and the others are unexplained. V and J calls and clone size are as listed in that table; D and trimming were resolved from the DNA. The sample contains under 200,000 clones, about 64% of them found a single time. The top ten hold approximately 1.5% of the sample.

In regard to this clone: Its antigen has not been determined. Per-nucleotide qualities are absent, and no much larger clonotype sits a single base away.

The receptor was derived from a man in his forties or fifties in good health and CMV-seronegative. Sequencing input: PBMCs. Rearrangement joined TRBV5-1 to TRBJ2-5; no D gene is confidently identified. The DNA reads TGCGCCAGCACCCTTCAAGAGACCCAGTACTTC. Translated, this gives CASTLQETQYF.